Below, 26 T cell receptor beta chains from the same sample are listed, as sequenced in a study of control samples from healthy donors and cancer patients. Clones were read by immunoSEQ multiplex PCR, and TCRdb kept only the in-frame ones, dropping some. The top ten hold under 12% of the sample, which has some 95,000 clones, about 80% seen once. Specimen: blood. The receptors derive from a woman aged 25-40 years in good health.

As DNA, the CDR3 is TGTGCCAGCAGTCTGTCAGGGTTTACTCCAAATAACTATGGCTACACCTTC. This translates into CASSLSGFTPNNYGYTF. The chain couples TRBV6-6 to TRBJ1-2; the D gene is possibly TRBD1 (5 bases). The CDR3 has 17 residues. CDR1 is MNHNY and CDR2 is SVGAGI in the germline V gene (reference sequence). Trimming removed 5 bases at V and 1 base at J, with 20 bases between.

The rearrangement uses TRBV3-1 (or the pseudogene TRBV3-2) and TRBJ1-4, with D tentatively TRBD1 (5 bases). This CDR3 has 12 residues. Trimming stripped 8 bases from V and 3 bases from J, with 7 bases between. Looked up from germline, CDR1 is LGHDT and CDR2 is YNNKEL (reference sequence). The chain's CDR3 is CASGGPNEKLFF. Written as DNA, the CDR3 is TGTGCCAGCGGGGGTCCTAATGAAAAACTGTTTTTT.

The CDR3 spells CASSGSGTSTHWAAQPQHF. The CDR3 coding sequence is TGTGCCAGCAGTGGCAGCGGGACAAGCACACATTGGGCAGCTCAGCCCCAGCATTTT. This chain links TRBV27 with TRBJ1-5; tentative D call: TRBD1 (6 bases). Germline V gives CDR1 MNHEY, CDR2 SMNVEV (reference sequence). Trimming cost V 5 bases and J 6 bases, with 29 bases left between them. This CDR3 has 19 amino acids.

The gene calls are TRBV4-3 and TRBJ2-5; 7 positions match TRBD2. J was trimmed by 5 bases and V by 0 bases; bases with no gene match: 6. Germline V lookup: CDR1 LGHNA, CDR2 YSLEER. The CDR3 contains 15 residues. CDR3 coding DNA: TGCGCCAGCAGCCAAGATGGCGGGGGTCGGGAGACCCAGTACTTC. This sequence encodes CASSQDGGGRETQYF.

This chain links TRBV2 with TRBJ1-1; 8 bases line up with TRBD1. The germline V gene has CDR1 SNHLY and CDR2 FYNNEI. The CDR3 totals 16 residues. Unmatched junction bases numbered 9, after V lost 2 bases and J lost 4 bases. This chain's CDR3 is CASSEIGQGAGTEAFF. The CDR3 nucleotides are TGTGCCAGCAGTGAAATTGGGCAGGGGGCCGGCACTGAAGCTTTCTTT.

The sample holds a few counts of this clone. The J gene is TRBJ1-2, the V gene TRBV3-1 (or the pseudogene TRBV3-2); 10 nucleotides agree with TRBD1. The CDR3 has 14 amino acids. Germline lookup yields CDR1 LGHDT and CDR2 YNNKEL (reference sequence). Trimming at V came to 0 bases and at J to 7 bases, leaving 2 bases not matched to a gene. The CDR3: CASSQDWDRGGYTF. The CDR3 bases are TGTGCCAGCAGCCAAGATTGGGACAGGGGTGGCTACACCTTC.

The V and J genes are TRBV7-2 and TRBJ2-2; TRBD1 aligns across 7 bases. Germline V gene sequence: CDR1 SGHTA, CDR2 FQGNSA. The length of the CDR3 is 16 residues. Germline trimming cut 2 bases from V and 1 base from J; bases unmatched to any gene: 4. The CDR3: CASSLRQGLNTGELFF. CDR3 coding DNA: TGTGCCAGCAGCTTACGACAGGGCTTGAACACCGGGGAGCTGTTTTTT.

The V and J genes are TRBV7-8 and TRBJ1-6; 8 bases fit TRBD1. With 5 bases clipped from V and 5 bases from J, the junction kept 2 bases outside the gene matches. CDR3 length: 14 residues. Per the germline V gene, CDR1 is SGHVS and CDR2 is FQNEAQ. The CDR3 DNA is TGTGCCAGCAGCCTACAGGGGGATAATTCACCCCTCCACTTT. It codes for CASSLQGDNSPLHF. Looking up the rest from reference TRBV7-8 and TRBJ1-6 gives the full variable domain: GAGVSQSPRYKVAKRGQDVALRCDPISGHVSLFWYQQALGQGPEFLTYFQNEAQLDKSGLPSDRFFAERPEGSVSTLKIQRTQQEDSAVYLCASSLQGDNSPLHFGNGTRLTVT.

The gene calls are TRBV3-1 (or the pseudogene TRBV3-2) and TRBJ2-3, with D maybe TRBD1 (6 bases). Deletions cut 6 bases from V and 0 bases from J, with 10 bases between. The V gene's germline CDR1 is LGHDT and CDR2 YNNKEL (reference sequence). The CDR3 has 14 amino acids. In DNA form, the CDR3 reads TGTGCCAGCAGACCCAGGGGCAGCACAGATACGCAGTATTTT. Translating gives CASRPRGSTDTQYF.

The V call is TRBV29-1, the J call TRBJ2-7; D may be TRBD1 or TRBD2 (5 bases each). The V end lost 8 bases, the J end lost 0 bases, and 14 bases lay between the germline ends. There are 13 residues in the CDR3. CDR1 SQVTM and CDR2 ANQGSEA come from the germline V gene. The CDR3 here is CSPRGCFSYEQYF. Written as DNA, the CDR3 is TGCAGCCCGAGGGGCTGCTTCTCCTACGAGCAGTACTTC.

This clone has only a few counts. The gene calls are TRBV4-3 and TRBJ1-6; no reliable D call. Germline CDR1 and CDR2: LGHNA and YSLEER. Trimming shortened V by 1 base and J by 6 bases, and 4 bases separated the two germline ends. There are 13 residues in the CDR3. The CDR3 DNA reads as TGCGCCAGCAGCCAAGGCGTTAATTCACCCCTCCACTTT. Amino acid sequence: CASSQGVNSPLHF.

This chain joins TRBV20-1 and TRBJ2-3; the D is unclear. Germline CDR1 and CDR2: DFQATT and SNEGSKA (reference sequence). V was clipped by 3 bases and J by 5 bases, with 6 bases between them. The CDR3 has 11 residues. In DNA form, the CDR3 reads TGCAGTGCTAGGGTCGTAGATACGCAGTATTTT. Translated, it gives CSARVVDTQYF.

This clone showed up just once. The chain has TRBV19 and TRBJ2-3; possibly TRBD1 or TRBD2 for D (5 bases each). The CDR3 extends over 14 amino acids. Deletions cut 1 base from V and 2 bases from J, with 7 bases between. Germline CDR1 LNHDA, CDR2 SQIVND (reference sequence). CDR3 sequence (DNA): TGTGCCAGTAGTATAGCGGGGCACACAGATACGCAGTATTTT. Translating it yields CASSIAGHTDTQYF.

Here the CDR3 DNA reads TGCGCCAGCACCAATGACGGAACCAGCACAGATACGCAGTATTTT. Its protein is CASTNDGTSTDTQYF. The V gene is TRBV5-1, the J gene TRBJ2-3; unclear D gene. V was shortened by 6 bases and J by 0 bases, with 14 bases between the two germline ends. The CDR3 is 15 residues long. Germline assignment: CDR1 SGHRS and CDR2 YFSETQ. Full variable domain (rest looked up from reference TRBV5-1 and TRBJ2-3): KAGVTQTPRYLIKTRGQQVTLSCSPISGHRSVSWYQQTPGQGLQFLFEYFSETQRNKGNFPGRFSGRQFSNSRSEMNVSTLELGDSALYLCASTNDGTSTDTQYFGPGTRLTVL.

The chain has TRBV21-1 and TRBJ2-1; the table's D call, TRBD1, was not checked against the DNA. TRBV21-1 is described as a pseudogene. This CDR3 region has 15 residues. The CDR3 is CASSRGTGRNNEQFF. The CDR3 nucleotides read TGTGCCAGCAGCAGGGGGACAGGGAGAAACAATGAGCAGTTCTTC.

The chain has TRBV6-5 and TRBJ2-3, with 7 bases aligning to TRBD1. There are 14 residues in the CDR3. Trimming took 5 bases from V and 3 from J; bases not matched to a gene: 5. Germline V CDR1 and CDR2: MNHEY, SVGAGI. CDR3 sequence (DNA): TGTGCCAGCAGTACGACAGGGCGTACAGATACGCAGTATTTT. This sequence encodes CASSTTGRTDTQYF.

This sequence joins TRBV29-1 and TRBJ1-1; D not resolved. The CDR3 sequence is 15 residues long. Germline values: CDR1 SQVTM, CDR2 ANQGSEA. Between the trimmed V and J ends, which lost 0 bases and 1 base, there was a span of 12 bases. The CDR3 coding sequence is TGCAGCGTTGAAGATGGAGGGCGTAGGAACACTGAAGCTTTCTTT. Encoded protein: CSVEDGGRRNTEAFF.

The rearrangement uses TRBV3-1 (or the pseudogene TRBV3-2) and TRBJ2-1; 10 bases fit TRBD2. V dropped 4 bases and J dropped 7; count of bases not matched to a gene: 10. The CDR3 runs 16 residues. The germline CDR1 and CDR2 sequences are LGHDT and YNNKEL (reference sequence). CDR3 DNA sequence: TGTGCCAGCAGCCTTCTCAGCGGGGGGGCTTTGAATGAGCAGTTCTTC. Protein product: CASSLLSGGALNEQFF.

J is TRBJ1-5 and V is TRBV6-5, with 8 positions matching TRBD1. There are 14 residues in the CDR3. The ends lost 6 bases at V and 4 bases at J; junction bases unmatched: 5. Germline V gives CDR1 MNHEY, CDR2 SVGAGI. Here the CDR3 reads CASRSGGGNQPQHF. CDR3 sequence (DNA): TGTGCCAGCAGGTCAGGGGGCGGAAATCAGCCCCAGCATTTT.

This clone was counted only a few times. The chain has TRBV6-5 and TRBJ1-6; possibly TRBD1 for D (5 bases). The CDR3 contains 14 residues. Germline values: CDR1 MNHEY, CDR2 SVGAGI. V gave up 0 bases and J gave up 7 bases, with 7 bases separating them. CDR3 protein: CASSYSRGNSPLHF. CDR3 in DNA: TGTGCCAGCAGTTACTCGCGGGGGAATTCACCCCTCCACTTT.

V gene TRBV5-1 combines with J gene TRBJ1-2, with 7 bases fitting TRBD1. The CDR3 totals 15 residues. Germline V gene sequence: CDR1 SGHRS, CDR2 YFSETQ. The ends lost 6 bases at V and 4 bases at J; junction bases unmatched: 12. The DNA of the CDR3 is TGCGCCAGCAAGGTTGAGGGGGCGCTTACCTATGGCTACACCTTC. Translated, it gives CASKVEGALTYGYTF.

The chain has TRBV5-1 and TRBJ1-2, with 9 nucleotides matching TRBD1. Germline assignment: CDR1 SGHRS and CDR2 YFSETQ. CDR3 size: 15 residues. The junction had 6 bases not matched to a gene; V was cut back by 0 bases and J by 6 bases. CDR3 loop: CASSLAGQGFDGYTF. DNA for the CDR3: TGCGCCAGCAGCTTGGCCGGACAGGGGTTCGATGGCTACACCTTC.

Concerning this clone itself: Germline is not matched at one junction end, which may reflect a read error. The CDR3 loop reads CAGSIGGGYTF. The CDR3 DNA reads as TGTGCCGGCAGCATAGGGGGCGGCTACACCTTC. The chain carries TRBV6-5 and TRBJ1-2; 7 nucleotides agree with TRBD1. Germline values: CDR1 MNHEY, CDR2 SVGAGI. The CDR3 totals 11 residues.

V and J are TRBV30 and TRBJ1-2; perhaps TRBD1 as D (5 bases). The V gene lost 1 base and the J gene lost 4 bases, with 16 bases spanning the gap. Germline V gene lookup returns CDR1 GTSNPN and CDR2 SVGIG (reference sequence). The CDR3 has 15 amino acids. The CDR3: CAWSDLAGPRYGYTF. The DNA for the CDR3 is TGTGCCTGGAGTGACCTCGCGGGGCCGCGCTATGGCTACACCTTC.

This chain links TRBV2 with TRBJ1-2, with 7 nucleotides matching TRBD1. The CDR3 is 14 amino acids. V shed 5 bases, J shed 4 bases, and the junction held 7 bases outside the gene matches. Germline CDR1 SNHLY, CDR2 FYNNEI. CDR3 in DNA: TGTGCCAGCAGTAGCCGGGACAGCTCCTATGGCTACACCTTC. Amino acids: CASSSRDSSYGYTF.

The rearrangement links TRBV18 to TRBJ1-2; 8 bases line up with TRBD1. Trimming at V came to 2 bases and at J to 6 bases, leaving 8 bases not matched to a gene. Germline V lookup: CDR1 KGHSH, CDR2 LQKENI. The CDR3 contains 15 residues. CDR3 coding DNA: TGTGCCAGCTCACCAGGGGTCAACAGGGGGGATGGCTACACCTTC. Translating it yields CASSPGVNRGDGYTF.